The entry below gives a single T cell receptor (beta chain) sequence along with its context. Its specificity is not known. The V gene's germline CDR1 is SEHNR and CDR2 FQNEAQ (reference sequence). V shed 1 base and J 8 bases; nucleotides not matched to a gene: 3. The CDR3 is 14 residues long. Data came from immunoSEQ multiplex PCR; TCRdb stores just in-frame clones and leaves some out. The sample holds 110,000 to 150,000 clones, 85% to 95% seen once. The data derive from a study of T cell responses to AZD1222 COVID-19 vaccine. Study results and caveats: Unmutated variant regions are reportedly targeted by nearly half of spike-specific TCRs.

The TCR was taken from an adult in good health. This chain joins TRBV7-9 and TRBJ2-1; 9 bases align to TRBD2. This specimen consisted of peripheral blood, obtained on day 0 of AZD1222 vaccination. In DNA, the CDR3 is TGTGCCAGCAGCTTAGAGGCTAGCGGGGATGAGCAGTTCTTC. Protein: CASSLEASGDEQFF.